This T cell receptor (beta chain) is drawn from a study of human T cells and chemical hapten exposure. The study's library attached unique molecular identifiers to single cDNA molecules. TCRdb fed the RACE reads into MiXCR, producing one record per CDR3 protein. The top ten hold 2.3% of the sample, which has 200,000 to 300,000 distinct CDR3 sequences, around 9.3% seen once. Time point meaning: pre-sensitization, week 0. Treatment indicated: therapeutic diphenylcyclopropenone sensitization with weekly scalp DPC. Germline CDR1 is LGHNA and CDR2 is YSLEER. V lost 0 bases and J lost 5; bases outside the gene matches: 2. The CDR3 covers 14 residues.

This specimen was whole blood, taken in connection with sensitization to the hapten diphenylcyclopropenone (DPC). The rearrangement links TRBV4-3 to TRBJ2-5, with 8 bases matching TRBD2. The clonotype was recovered from a woman in her thirties or forties with alopecia areata. Some clones in this sample may be carry-over from other donors' samples. The CDR3 protein is CASSQEPSGETQYF. CDR3 DNA sequence: TGCGCCAGCAGCCAAGAACCTAGCGGGGAGACCCAGTACTTC.